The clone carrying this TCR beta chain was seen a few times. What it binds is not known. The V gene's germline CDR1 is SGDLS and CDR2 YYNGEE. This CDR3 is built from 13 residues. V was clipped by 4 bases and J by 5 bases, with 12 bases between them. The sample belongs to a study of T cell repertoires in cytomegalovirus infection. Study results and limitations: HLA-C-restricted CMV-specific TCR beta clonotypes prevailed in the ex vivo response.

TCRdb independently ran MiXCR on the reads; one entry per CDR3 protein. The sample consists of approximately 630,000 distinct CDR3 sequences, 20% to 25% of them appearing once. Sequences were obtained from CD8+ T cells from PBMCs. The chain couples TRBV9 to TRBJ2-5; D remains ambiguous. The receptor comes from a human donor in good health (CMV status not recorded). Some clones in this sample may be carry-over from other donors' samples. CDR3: CASSIDGSETQYF. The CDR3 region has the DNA TGTGCCAGCAGCATTGACGGCTCGGAGACCCAGTACTTC.